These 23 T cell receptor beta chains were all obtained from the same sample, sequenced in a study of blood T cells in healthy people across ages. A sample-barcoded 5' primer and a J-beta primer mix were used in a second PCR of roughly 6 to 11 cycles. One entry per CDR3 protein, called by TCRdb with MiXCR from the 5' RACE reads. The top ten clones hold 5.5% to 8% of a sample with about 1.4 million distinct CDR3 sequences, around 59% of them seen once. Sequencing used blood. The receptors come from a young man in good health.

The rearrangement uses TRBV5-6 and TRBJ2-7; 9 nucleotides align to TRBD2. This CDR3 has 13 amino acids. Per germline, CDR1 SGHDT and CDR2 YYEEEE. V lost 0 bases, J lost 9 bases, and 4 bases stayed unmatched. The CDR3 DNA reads TGTGCCAGCAGCTTGGTCGGAGCGGGGGGGCAGTACTTC. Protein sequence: CASSLVGAGGQYF.

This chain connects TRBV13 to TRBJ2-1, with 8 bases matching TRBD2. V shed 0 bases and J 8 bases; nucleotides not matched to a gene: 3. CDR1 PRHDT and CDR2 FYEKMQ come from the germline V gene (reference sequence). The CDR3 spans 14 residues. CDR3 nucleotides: TGTGCCAGCAGCTTAGGCCGGCGGGAGGATGAGCAGTTCTTC. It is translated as CASSLGRREDEQFF.

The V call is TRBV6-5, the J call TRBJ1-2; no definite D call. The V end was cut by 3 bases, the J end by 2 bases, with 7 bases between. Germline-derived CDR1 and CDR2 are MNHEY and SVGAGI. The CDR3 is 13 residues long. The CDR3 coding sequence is TGTGCCAGCAGTTATACGCAGAACTATGGCTACACCTTC. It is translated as CASSYTQNYGYTF.

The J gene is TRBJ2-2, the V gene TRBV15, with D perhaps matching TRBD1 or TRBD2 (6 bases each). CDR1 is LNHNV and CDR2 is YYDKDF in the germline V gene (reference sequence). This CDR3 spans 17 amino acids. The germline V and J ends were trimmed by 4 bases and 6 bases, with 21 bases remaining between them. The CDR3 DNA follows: TGTGCCACCAGCAAAGAGAGGGGGGCGGGTGTCGCCGGGGAGCTGTTTTTT. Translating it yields CATSKERGAGVAGELFF. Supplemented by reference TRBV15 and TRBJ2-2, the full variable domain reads DAMVIQNPRYQVTQFGKPVTLSCSQTLNHNVMYWYQQKSSQAPKLLFHYYDKDFNNEADTPDNFQSRRPNTSFCFLDIRSPGLGDTAMYLCATSKERGAGVAGELFFGEGSRLTVL.

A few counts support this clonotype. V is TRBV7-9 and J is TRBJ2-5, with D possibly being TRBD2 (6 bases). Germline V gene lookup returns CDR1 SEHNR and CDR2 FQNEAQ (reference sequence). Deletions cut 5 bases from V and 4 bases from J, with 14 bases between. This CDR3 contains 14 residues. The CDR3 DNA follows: TGTGCCAGCAGCACAACTAGCTCCCGAGAGACCCAGTACTTC. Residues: CASSTTSSRETQYF. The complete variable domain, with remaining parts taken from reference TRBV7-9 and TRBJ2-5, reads DTGVSQNPRHKITKRGQNVTFRCDPISEHNRLYWYRQTLGQGPEFLTYFQNEAQLEKSRLLSDRFSAERPKGSFSTLEIQRTEQGDSAMYLCASSTTSSRETQYFGPGTRLLVL.

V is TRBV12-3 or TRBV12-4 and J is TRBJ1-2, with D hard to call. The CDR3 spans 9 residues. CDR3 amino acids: CARGCGYTF. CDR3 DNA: TGTGCAAGAGGGTGCGGCTACACCTTC.

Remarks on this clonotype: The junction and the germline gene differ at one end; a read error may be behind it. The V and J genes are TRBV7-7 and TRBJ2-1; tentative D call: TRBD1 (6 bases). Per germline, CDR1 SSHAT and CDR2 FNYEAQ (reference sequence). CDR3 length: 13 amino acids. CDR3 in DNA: TGTGCTAGCAGCTCCGGACAGCAAGAGACCCAGTTCTTC. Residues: CASSSGQQETQFF.

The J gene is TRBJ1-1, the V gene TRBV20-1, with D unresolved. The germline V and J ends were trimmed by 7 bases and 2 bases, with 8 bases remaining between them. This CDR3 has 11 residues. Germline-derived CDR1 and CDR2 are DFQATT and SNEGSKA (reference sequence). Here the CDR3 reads CSVNRNTEAFF. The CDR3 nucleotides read TGCAGTGTAAACAGAAACACTGAAGCTTTCTTT.

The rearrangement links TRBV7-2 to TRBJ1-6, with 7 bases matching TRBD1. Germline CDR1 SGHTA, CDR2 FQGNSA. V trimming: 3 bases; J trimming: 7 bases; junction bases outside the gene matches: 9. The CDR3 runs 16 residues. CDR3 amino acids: CASSFRFGQENSPLHF. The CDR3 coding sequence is TGTGCCAGCAGCTTTCGCTTCGGACAGGAAAATTCACCCCTCCACTTT. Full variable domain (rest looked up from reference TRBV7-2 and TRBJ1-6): GAGVSQSPSNKVTEKGKDVELRCDPISGHTALYWYRQSLGQGLEFLIYFQGNSAPDKSGLPSDRFSAERTGGSVSTLTIQRTQQEDSAVYLCASSFRFGQENSPLHFGNGTRLTVT.

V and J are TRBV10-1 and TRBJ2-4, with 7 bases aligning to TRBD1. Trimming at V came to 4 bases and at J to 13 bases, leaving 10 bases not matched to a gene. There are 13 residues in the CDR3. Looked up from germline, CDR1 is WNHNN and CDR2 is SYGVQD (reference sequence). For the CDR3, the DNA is TGCGCCAGCAGTGTAATCCGGGACAGTTACCAGTACTTC. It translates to CASSVIRDSYQYF.

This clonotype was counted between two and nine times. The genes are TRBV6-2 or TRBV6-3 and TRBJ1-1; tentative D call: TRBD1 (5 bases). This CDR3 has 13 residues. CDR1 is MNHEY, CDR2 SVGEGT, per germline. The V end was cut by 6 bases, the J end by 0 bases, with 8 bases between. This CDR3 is CASSDSMNTEAFF. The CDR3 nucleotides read TGTGCCAGCAGCGACAGCATGAACACTGAAGCTTTCTTT.

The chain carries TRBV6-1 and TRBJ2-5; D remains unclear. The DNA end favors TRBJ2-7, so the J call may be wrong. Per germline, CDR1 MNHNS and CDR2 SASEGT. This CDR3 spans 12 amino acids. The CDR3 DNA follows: TGTGCCATCAACCACTGGGACTACGAGCAGTACTTC. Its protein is CAINHWDYEQYF.

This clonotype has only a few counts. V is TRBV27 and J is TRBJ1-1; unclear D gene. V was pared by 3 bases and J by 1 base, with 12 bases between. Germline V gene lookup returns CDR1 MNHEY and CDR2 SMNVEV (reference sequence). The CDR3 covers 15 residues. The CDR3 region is CASSLGGGENTEAFF. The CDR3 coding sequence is TGTGCCAGCAGTTTGGGAGGCGGTGAGAACACTGAAGCTTTCTTT.

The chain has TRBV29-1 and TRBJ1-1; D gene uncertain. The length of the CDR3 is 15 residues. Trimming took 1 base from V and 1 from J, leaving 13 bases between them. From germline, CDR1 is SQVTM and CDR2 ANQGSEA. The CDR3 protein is CSVEGAIGKNTEAFF. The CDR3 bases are TGCAGCGTTGAAGGGGCGATCGGGAAGAACACTGAAGCTTTCTTT. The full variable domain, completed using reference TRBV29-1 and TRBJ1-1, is SAVISQKPSRDICQRGTSLTIQCQVDSQVTMMFWYRQQPGQSLTLIATANQGSEATYESGFVIDKFPISRPNLTFSTLTVSNMSPEDSSIYLCSVEGAIGKNTEAFFGQGTRLTVV.

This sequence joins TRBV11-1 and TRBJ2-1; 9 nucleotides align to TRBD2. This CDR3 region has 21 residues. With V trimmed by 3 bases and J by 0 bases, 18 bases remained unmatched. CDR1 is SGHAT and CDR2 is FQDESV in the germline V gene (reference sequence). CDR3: CASSLFSGGPPSTSSYNEQFF. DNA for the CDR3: TGTGCCAGCAGCTTGTTTAGCGGGGGCCCCCCCTCTACAAGCTCCTACAATGAGCAGTTCTTC.

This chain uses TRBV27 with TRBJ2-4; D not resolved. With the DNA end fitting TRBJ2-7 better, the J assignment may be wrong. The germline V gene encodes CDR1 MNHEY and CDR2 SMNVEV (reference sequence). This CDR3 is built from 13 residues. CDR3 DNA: TGTGCCACCTCCTGGTCCAACTCCTACGAGCAGTACTTC. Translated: CATSWSNSYEQYF.

Here the CDR3 reads CSGLAGETQYF. The CDR3 DNA follows: TGCAGTGGATTAGCGGGAGAGACCCAGTACTTC. V usage is TRBV20-1 and J usage is TRBJ2-5; TRBD2 matches at 7 bases. The CDR3 is 11 amino acids. Germline CDR1 reads DFQATT; CDR2 reads SNEGSKA (reference sequence). V lost 7 bases to trimming and J lost 4 bases; unmatched junction nucleotides: 3.

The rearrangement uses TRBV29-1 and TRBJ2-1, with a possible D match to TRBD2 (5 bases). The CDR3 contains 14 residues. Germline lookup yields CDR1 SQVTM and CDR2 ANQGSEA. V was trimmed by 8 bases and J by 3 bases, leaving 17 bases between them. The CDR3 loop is CSTSTAEHYNEQFF. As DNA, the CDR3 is TGCAGCACTAGTACGGCCGAACACTACAATGAGCAGTTCTTC.

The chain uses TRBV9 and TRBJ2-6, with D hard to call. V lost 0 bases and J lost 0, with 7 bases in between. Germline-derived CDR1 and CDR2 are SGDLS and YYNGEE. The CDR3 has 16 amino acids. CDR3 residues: CASSVAMVSGANVLTF. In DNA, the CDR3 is TGTGCCAGCAGCGTAGCGATGGTCTCTGGGGCCAACGTCCTGACTTTC.

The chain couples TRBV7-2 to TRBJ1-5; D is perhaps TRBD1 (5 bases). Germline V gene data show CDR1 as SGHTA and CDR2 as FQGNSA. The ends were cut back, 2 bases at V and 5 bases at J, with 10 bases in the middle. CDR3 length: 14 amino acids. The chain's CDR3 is CASSLWGVDQPQHF. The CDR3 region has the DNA TGTGCCAGCAGCTTATGGGGGGTTGATCAGCCCCAGCATTTT.

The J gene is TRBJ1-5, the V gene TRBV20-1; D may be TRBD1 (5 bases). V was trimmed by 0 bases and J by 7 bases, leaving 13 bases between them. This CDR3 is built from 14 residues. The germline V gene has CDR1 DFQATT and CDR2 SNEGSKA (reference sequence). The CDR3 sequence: CSARDTTVRQPQHF. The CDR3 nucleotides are TGCAGTGCTAGAGATACGACAGTAAGGCAGCCCCAGCATTTT.

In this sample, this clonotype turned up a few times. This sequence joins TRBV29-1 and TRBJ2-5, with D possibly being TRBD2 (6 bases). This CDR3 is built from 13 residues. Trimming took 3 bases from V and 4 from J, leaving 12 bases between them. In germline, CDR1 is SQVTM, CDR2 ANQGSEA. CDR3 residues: CSVEGPRGETQYF. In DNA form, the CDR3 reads TGCAGCGTTGAGGGCCCGCGGGGAGAGACCCAGTACTTC.

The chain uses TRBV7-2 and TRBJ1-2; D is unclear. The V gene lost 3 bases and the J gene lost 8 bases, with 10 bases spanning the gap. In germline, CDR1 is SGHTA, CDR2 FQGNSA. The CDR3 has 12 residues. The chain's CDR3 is CASSFSSRGYTF. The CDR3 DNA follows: TGTGCCAGCAGCTTTTCGAGTCGGGGCTACACCTTC.